The 11 T cell receptor beta chains in this list originate from one sample, sequenced in a study of neurological immune-mediated disorders (dated by TCRdb to about 2019). Libraries were built with 5' RACE. The data were produced on an Illumina HiSeq 2500. The raw public reads went through TCRdb reprocessing: fastp at Q25, MiXCR clone calling, in-frame beta chains kept. All rows with the same CDR3 protein become a single entry with the most common DNA and genes. This sample gives tens of thousands of distinct CDR3 sequences in total; 4.5% of them show up just once. 6.5% to 7.5% of the sample rests with the top ten. Sequenced sample: PBMCs. These receptors were collected from a young man with multiple sclerosis.

There are many counts of this clonotype. The rearrangement uses TRBV7-6 and TRBJ2-3; the D gene is possibly TRBD1 (5 bases). The V end lost 4 bases, the J end lost 0 bases, and 14 bases lay between the germline ends. CDR1 and CDR2 from the germline V gene are SGHVS and FNYEAQ. The CDR3 runs to 16 residues. The CDR3 DNA reads TGTGCCAGCAGCTCGGCAGGGAACCCTAGCACAGATACGCAGTATTTT. Translating gives CASSSAGNPSTDTQYF.

This clonotype was recorded at least ten times. The J gene is TRBJ2-7, the V gene TRBV29-1; TRBD1 is a possible D gene (5 bases). Germline V gene lookup returns CDR1 SQVTM and CDR2 ANQGSEA. V lost 6 bases to trimming and J lost 3 bases, with 9 bases between them. This CDR3 region has 11 residues. The CDR3 region has the DNA TGCAGCGTGGTGACAGTCTACGAGCAGTACTTC. Translation gives CSVVTVYEQYF.

This clonotype was counted many times. This rearrangement joins TRBV12-3 or TRBV12-4 to TRBJ1-1; 7 bases are shared with TRBD1. The length of the CDR3 is 13 residues. The J segment lost 5 bases and the V segment lost 10 bases, leaving 10 bases of the junction unmatched. Here the CDR3 reads CATRGGTGTEAFF. The CDR3 DNA sequence: TGTGCCACCAGGGGGGGCACGGGGACTGAAGCTTTCTTT.

This clonotype was observed many times. This chain connects TRBV7-2 to TRBJ2-3; 8 nucleotides line up with TRBD2. CDR3 length: 16 amino acids. The germline gives CDR1 SGHTA, CDR2 FQGNSA. Trimming removed 6 bases from V and 4 bases from J; junction bases left unmatched: 12. The CDR3 sequence is CASSLFSGVVADTQYF. CDR3 DNA sequence: TGTGCCAGCAGTTTATTTAGCGGGGTTGTCGCAGATACGCAGTATTTT.

This clonotype was observed many times. CDR3 loop: CASSLHRLGRNTEAFF. CDR3 sequence (DNA): TGTGCCAGCAGCTTACACAGACTGGGACGGAACACTGAAGCTTTCTTT. The V and J genes are TRBV11-2 and TRBJ1-1, with D possibly matching TRBD1 (5 bases). The CDR3 consists of 16 residues. Deletions cut 2 bases from V and 1 base from J, with 14 bases between. CDR1 SGHAT and CDR2 FQNNGV come from the germline V gene. The complete variable domain, with remaining parts taken from reference TRBV11-2 and TRBJ1-1, reads EAGVAQSPRYKIIEKRQSVAFWCNPISGHATLYWYQQILGQGPKLLIQFQNNGVVDDSQLPKDRFSAERLKGVDSTLKIQPAKLEDSAVYLCASSLHRLGRNTEAFFGQGTRLTVV.

This clonotype was seen many times. This chain links TRBV2 with TRBJ2-7; the D gene is possibly TRBD1 (6 bases). There are 15 residues in the CDR3. The V end lost 2 bases, the J end lost 3 bases, and 14 bases lay between the germline ends. Per the germline V gene, CDR1 is SNHLY and CDR2 is FYNNEI. The CDR3 loop reads CASSETLGAYYEQYF. The CDR3 nucleotides read TGTGCCAGCAGTGAAACGTTGGGGGCCTACTACGAGCAGTACTTC.

This clonotype was detected many times. The gene calls are TRBV5-1 and TRBJ1-2, with 7 positions matching TRBD1. From germline, CDR1 is SGHRS and CDR2 YFSETQ. This CDR3 region has 15 residues. V lost 1 base and J lost 0; bases outside the gene matches: 3. The DNA of the CDR3 is TGCGCCAGCAGCTTGACAGGGGAGTCTAACTATGGCTACACCTTC. Protein sequence: CASSLTGESNYGYTF.

Turning to this clonotype: The junction departs from the called germline gene at one end, perhaps through a read error. This chain joins TRBV12-3 or TRBV12-4 and TRBJ1-1, with a tentative D call TRBD1 (6 bases). The CDR3 covers 12 residues. CDR3 protein: CASRLEGGPTIF. In nucleotides, the CDR3 is TGTGCCAGCAGACTGGAGGGGGGGCCGACCATCTTT.

The rearrangement links TRBV9 to TRBJ1-1, with D unclear. Germline V CDR1 and CDR2: SGDLS, YYNGEE. V gave up 3 bases and J gave up 5 bases, with 11 bases separating them. The CDR3 has 13 residues. Here the CDR3 reads CASSGRTGTEAFF. CDR3 bases: TGTGCCAGCAGCGGTCGAACCGGGACTGAAGCTTTCTTT. Combining the CDR3 with reference TRBV9 and TRBJ1-1 gives the whole variable domain DSGVTQTPKHLITATGQRVTLRCSPRSGDLSVYWYQQSLDQGLQFLIQYYNGEERAKGNILERFSAQQFPDLHSELNLSSLELGDSALYFCASSGRTGTEAFFGQGTRLTVV.

This clonotype was counted many times. The chain combines TRBV10-3 with TRBJ1-6; D is unclear. The V gene's germline CDR1 is ENHRY and CDR2 SYGVKD. The germline V and J ends were trimmed by 4 bases and 7 bases, with 14 bases remaining between them. The CDR3 covers 15 residues. The CDR3 region is CAISVEGLGNSPLHF. The CDR3 DNA reads as TGTGCCATCAGTGTCGAGGGCTTGGGGAATTCACCCCTCCACTTT.

This clonotype was detected ten times or more. This chain uses TRBV9 with TRBJ2-3; TRBD2 agrees at 7 bases. The germline gives CDR1 SGDLS, CDR2 YYNGEE. The CDR3 is 14 amino acids. J lost 5 bases, V lost 4 bases, and 7 bases had no gene match. The DNA of the CDR3 is TGTGCCAGCAGCCCCTGGGGGGGAATAGATACGCAGTATTTT. It specifies CASSPWGGIDTQYF.